These 32 T cell receptor beta chains came from one sample sequenced in a study of blood T cell repertoires in COVID-19. TCRdb's table, derived via immunoSEQ multiplex PCR, lists solely in-frame clones and lacks some. There are around 84,000 clones in the sample; 80% to 90% occur only once, and approximately 4.3% lies in the top ten. The sample consisted of peripheral blood. These receptors were taken from a man aged 50 to 60 with active COVID-19.

The V gene is TRBV30, the J gene TRBJ2-3; weak D call: TRBD2 (6 bases). V shed 5 bases and J shed 1 base, with 10 bases lying between them. CDR1 GTSNPN and CDR2 SVGIG come from the germline V gene (reference sequence). The CDR3 runs 13 residues. Here the CDR3 DNA reads TGTGCCTGGGCCCCGGGGGGCACAGATACGCAGTATTTT. Protein product: CAWAPGGTDTQYF.

The chain links TRBV5-1 to TRBJ2-2; D is perhaps TRBD2 (5 bases). V gave up 2 bases and J gave up 0 bases, with 11 bases separating them. Germline V gene lookup returns CDR1 SGHRS and CDR2 YFSETQ. The CDR3 totals 16 residues. Here the CDR3 reads CASSFQGLPNTGELFF. CDR3 sequence (DNA): TGCGCCAGCAGCTTTCAAGGACTCCCGAACACCGGGGAGCTGTTTTTT.

This chain joins TRBV24-1 and TRBJ2-1, with 8 bases identical to TRBD2. CDR1 is KGHDR, CDR2 SFDVKD, per germline. This CDR3 comprises 12 residues. V shed 9 bases, J shed 12 bases, and the junction held 9 bases outside the gene matches. The CDR3 is CATSGTSRTQFF. The DNA for the CDR3 is TGTGCCACCTCCGGGACTAGTCGTACGCAGTTCTTC.

In nucleotides, the CDR3 is TGTGCCTGGAGACCAGTCGCTCACTATGGCTACACCTTC. This encodes CAWRPVAHYGYTF. The rearrangement uses TRBV30 and TRBJ1-2; unclear D gene. V was cut by 3 bases and J by 3 bases, with 11 bases left in between. Germline loops: CDR1 GTSNPN, CDR2 SVGIG (reference sequence). This CDR3 region has 13 residues.

This rearrangement joins TRBV7-3 to TRBJ2-5, with TRBD2 matching over 11 bases. Looked up from germline, CDR1 is SGHTA and CDR2 is FQGTGA. V trimming: 5 bases; J trimming: 6 bases; junction bases outside the gene matches: 20. This CDR3 region has 19 residues. The CDR3 protein is CASSRVPSSGRADLKTQYF. The CDR3 bases are TGTGCCAGCAGCCGCGTCCCCAGTAGCGGGAGGGCCGATTTGAAGACCCAGTACTTC.

The chain joins TRBV6-4 to TRBJ1-2; TRBD1 might be the D (6 bases). Trimming took off 2 bases at V and 5 bases at J, with 18 bases between the two ends. The CDR3 length is 16 residues. The germline V gene encodes CDR1 MRHNA and CDR2 SNTAGT. This CDR3 reads CASSDGGATEIYGYTF. CDR3 nucleotide sequence: TGTGCCAGCAGTGACGGGGGGGCGACCGAGATTTATGGCTACACCTTC.

This sequence joins TRBV7-2 and TRBJ2-6, with a possible D match to TRBD2 (6 bases). Germline CDR1 and CDR2: SGHTA and FQGNSA. This CDR3 is 17 amino acids long. Trimming removed 11 bases from V and 4 bases from J, with 24 bases in between. The CDR3: CAPSPMNIAAGANVLTF. In DNA form, the CDR3 reads TGTGCCCCCAGCCCTATGAACATAGCGGCCGGGGCCAACGTCCTGACTTTC. Full variable domain (remainder filled in from reference TRBV7-2 and TRBJ2-6): GAGVSQSPSNKVTEKGKDVELRCDPISGHTALYWYRQSLGQGLEFLIYFQGNSAPDKSGLPSDRFSAERTGGSVSTLTIQRTQQEDSAVYLCAPSPMNIAAGANVLTFGAGSRLTVL.

The table lists this clone with a count of one. This chain connects TRBV7-9 to TRBJ1-1, with D uncertain. Germline CDR1 SEHNR, CDR2 FQNEAQ (reference sequence). Trimming shortened V by 2 bases and J by 8 bases, and 9 bases separated the two germline ends. CDR3 length: 12 residues. The CDR3 coding sequence is TGTGCCAGCAGCTTAAGCAGGTTAGAAGCTTTCTTT. Translating it yields CASSLSRLEAFF.

This rearrangement joins TRBV5-1 to TRBJ1-1; D gene unclear. Trimming removed 0 bases at V and 6 bases at J, with 15 bases between. CDR1 is SGHRS, CDR2 YFSETQ, per germline. This CDR3 region has 15 residues. The CDR3 bases are TGCGCCAGCAGCTTGGTGGGGTCAAGTAGCGCTGAAGCTTTCTTT. It codes for CASSLVGSSSAEAFF.

V gene TRBV5-1 combines with J gene TRBJ1-4; 8 bases match TRBD1. CDR3 length: 15 amino acids. Unmatched junction bases numbered 5, after V lost 4 bases and J lost 3 bases. Germline V gene lookup returns CDR1 SGHRS and CDR2 YFSETQ. DNA of the CDR3: TGCGCCAGCAGCCCTCAGGGGGCGGCTAATGAAAAACTGTTTTTT. Its protein is CASSPQGAANEKLFF.

This clone was found once. The chain couples TRBV7-2 to TRBJ2-7, with D possibly matching TRBD2 (5 bases). Germline V CDR1 and CDR2: SGHTA, FQGNSA. This CDR3 region has 14 residues. The V gene lost 2 bases and the J gene lost 0 bases, with 8 bases spanning the gap. CDR3 protein: CASSLRGISYEQYF. The CDR3 DNA is TGTGCCAGCAGCTTAAGAGGGATCTCCTACGAGCAGTACTTC.

This clone appeared once. The chain uses TRBV19 and TRBJ2-7; a weak D match, TRBD2 (6 bases). This CDR3 contains 14 residues. Deletions cut 3 bases from V and 3 bases from J, with 12 bases between. The germline CDR1 and CDR2 sequences are LNHDA and SQIVND (reference sequence). The CDR3 DNA follows: TGTGCCAGTAGTATGGAGCTAGCGTTCTACGAGCAGTACTTC. It specifies CASSMELAFYEQYF.

The chain uses TRBV4-1 and TRBJ1-4; no firm D call. The length of the CDR3 is 16 residues. V shed 0 bases and J shed 0 bases, with 8 bases lying between them. Germline CDR1 is MGHRA and CDR2 is YSYEKL. CDR3 region: CASSQDLSATNEKLFF. DNA of the CDR3: TGCGCCAGCAGCCAAGATCTAAGTGCAACTAATGAAAAACTGTTTTTT.

The V call is TRBV5-1, the J call TRBJ2-3; D ambiguous. V lost 0 bases, J lost 4 bases, and 3 bases lay in between. CDR1 and CDR2 from the germline V gene are SGHRS and YFSETQ. The CDR3 covers 12 residues. In DNA form, the CDR3 reads TGCGCCAGCAGCTTGGCGGCAGATACGCAGTATTTT. Its translation: CASSLAADTQYF.

V and J are TRBV5-4 and TRBJ2-2; TRBD1 aligns across 11 bases. The V gene's germline CDR1 is SGHNT and CDR2 YYREEE (reference sequence). The junction had 7 bases not matched to a gene; V was cut back by 5 bases and J by 7 bases. The CDR3 has 15 residues. The CDR3: CASRQDRGRGGELFF. CDR3 nucleotide sequence: TGTGCCAGCAGACAGGACAGGGGGCGAGGCGGGGAGCTGTTTTTT.

The chain is built from TRBV7-9 and TRBJ2-5; a possible D gene is TRBD1 (6 bases). The CDR3 covers 14 residues. With 4 bases removed from V and 0 bases from J, the gap between germline ends came to 9 bases. The germline V gene has CDR1 SEHNR and CDR2 FQNEAQ (reference sequence). The CDR3 spells CASSSYRDQETQYF. The CDR3 coding sequence is TGTGCCAGCAGCTCCTACAGGGACCAAGAGACCCAGTACTTC.

This sequence joins TRBV19 and TRBJ2-7; no reliable D call. The V gene's germline CDR1 is LNHDA and CDR2 SQIVND (reference sequence). Trimming left V 3 bases short and J 1 base short, with 16 bases between. The CDR3 loop spans 16 amino acids. CDR3 nucleotide sequence: TGTGCCAGTAGTATGTTTGTATGGGCAGAGTCCTACGAGCAGTACTTC. Translation: CASSMFVWAESYEQYF. The full variable domain, its missing parts supplied by reference TRBV19 and TRBJ2-7, is DGGITQSPKYLFRKEGQNVTLSCEQNLNHDAMYWYRQDPGQGLRLIYYSQIVNDFQKGDIAEGYSVSREKKESFPLTVTSAQKNPTAFYLCASSMFVWAESYEQYFGPGTRLTVT.

The CDR3 region is CASSLAAGRRDGYTF. The CDR3 nucleotides read TGTGCCAGCAGCTTAGCGGCGGGAAGGAGGGATGGCTACACCTTC. The chain recombines TRBV7-9 with TRBJ1-2; D gene unclear. Germline V gene sequence: CDR1 SEHNR, CDR2 FQNEAQ (reference sequence). V gave up 0 bases and J gave up 6 bases, with 14 bases separating them. This CDR3 spans 15 amino acids.

The CDR3 sequence is CASHDGTRNEQYF. Here the CDR3 DNA reads TGTGCCAGCCACGACGGGACTAGGAACGAGCAGTACTTC. The chain recombines TRBV12-3 or TRBV12-4 with TRBJ2-7, with 8 positions matching TRBD2. CDR3 length: 13 residues. V shed 8 bases, J shed 5 bases, and the junction held 8 bases outside the gene matches.

This sequence joins TRBV28 and TRBJ2-1, with 10 bases fitting TRBD1. There are 15 residues in the CDR3. Looked up from germline, CDR1 is MDHEN and CDR2 is SYDVKM. The V gene end was trimmed by 5 bases and the J gene end by 8 bases; junction bases not matched to a gene: 9. CDR3 sequence reads: CASSVPGQGIHEQFF. The DNA of the CDR3 is TGTGCCAGCAGTGTGCCGGGACAGGGGATCCATGAGCAGTTCTTC.

This sequence joins TRBV5-4 and TRBJ1-2, with D possibly TRBD1 on 6 matching bases. With 4 bases removed from V and 8 bases from J, the gap between germline ends came to 15 bases. The CDR3 loop spans 13 amino acids. Per germline, CDR1 SGHNT and CDR2 YYREEE (reference sequence). CDR3 DNA: TGTGCCAGCAGCGGCAGGGGATTCGACGGCTACACCTTC. It yields the protein CASSGRGFDGYTF.

This clone was seen only a few times. The chain recombines TRBV18 with TRBJ2-2; 7 nucleotides line up with TRBD1. The CDR3 consists of 15 residues. V shed 2 bases, J shed 7 bases, and the junction held 7 bases outside the gene matches. The germline gives CDR1 KGHSH, CDR2 LQKENI. CDR3 nucleotides: TGTGCCAGCTCACCAAAGACAGGGTCCAACGGGGAGCTGTTTTTT. Protein sequence: CASSPKTGSNGELFF.

This chain links TRBV9 with TRBJ2-1, with D hard to call. Germline lookup yields CDR1 SGDLS and CDR2 YYNGEE. V lost 0 bases, J lost 0 bases, and 7 bases lay in between. The length of the CDR3 is 15 residues. The CDR3 loop is CASSVAPGSYNEQFF. The CDR3 DNA follows: TGTGCCAGCAGCGTAGCCCCCGGCTCCTACAATGAGCAGTTCTTC.

The chain links TRBV21-1 to TRBJ2-3; TRBD2, as called in the table, went unchecked against the DNA. TRBV21-1 is noted as a pseudogene. The CDR3 runs 16 residues. The CDR3 bases are TGTGCCAGCAGTGGGACTAGCGGGTTTTGCACAGATACGCAGTATTTT. Protein sequence: CASSGTSGFCTDTQYF.

The chain recombines TRBV4-3 with TRBJ2-6; a weak D match, TRBD2 (7 bases). The CDR3 is 15 residues long. Trimming pared 4 bases from V and 2 bases from J, leaving 9 bases between. Per germline, CDR1 LGHNA and CDR2 YSLEER. The CDR3 coding sequence is TGCGCCAGCAGCCTCGGGGGGCCTGGGGCCAACGTCCTGACTTTC. Its translation is CASSLGGPGANVLTF.

The rearrangement joins TRBV3-1 (or the pseudogene TRBV3-2) to TRBJ2-5, with D possibly matching TRBD2 (6 bases). Germline loops: CDR1 LGHDT, CDR2 YNNKEL (reference sequence). The CDR3 runs to 15 residues. V was clipped by 4 bases and J by 5 bases, with 17 bases between them. The CDR3 DNA reads TGTGCCAGCAGCCCGACGGAGGGCATAGGGGAGACCCAGTACTTC. Protein sequence: CASSPTEGIGETQYF.

V is TRBV28 and J is TRBJ2-7; 7 bases agree with TRBD1. Germline values: CDR1 MDHEN, CDR2 SYDVKM. The V segment lost 7 bases and the J segment 3 bases; nucleotides outside the gene matches: 12. The CDR3 is 15 residues long. The CDR3 DNA is TGTGCCAGCAACCAAGCCGGGACAGAATACTACGAGCAGTACTTC. This codes for CASNQAGTEYYEQYF.

The CDR3 region is CATVEGAGYTF. The DNA for the CDR3 is TGCGCAACTGTCGAAGGGGCCGGCTACACCTTC. The chain recombines TRBV29-1 with TRBJ1-2, with D maybe TRBD1 (5 bases). Germline V gene lookup returns CDR1 SQVTM and CDR2 ANQGSEA. The CDR3 is 11 residues long.

This clone has only a few counts. V is TRBV7-9 and J is TRBJ2-7, with D maybe TRBD2 (6 bases). This CDR3 has 15 residues. The germline CDR1 and CDR2 sequences are SEHNR and FQNEAQ (reference sequence). Trimming pared 5 bases from V and 5 bases from J, leaving 19 bases between. The CDR3 spells CASSPWGVWSDEQYF. CDR3 nucleotide sequence: TGTGCCAGCAGCCCTTGGGGGGTTTGGAGTGACGAGCAGTACTTC.

The rearrangement links TRBV12-3 or TRBV12-4 to TRBJ1-1, with 8 positions matching TRBD1. J was trimmed by 3 bases and V by 4 bases; bases with no gene match: 1. The CDR3 has 13 residues. The CDR3 loop is CASSWGQDTEAFF. CDR3 bases: TGTGCCAGCAGTTGGGGACAGGACACTGAAGCTTTCTTT.

V and J are TRBV28 and TRBJ1-5; 12 nucleotides line up with TRBD1. The V gene's germline CDR1 is MDHEN and CDR2 SYDVKM. This CDR3 region has 15 residues. V lost 8 bases, J lost 0 bases, and 2 bases stayed unmatched. Here the CDR3 DNA reads TGTGCCAGCGGGGACAGGGGGCTTAGCAATCAGCCCCAGCATTTT. This translates into CASGDRGLSNQPQHF.

V usage is TRBV11-2 and J usage is TRBJ2-5, with a possible D match to TRBD2 (5 bases). The CDR3 contains 12 residues. V was pared by 4 bases and J by 5 bases, with 8 bases between. CDR1 SGHAT and CDR2 FQNNGV come from the germline V gene. The CDR3 region has the DNA TGTGCCAGCAGCTCTAGCCACGAGACCCAGTACTTC. Its protein product is CASSSSHETQYF.